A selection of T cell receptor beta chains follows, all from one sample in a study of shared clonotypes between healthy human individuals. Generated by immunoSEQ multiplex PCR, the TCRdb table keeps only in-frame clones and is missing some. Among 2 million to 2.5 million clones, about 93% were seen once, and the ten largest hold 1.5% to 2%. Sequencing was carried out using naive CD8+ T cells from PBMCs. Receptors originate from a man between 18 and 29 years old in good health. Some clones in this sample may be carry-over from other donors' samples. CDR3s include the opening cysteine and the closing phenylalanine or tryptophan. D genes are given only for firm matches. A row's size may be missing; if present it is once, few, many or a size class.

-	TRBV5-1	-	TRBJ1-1	TGCGCCAGCAGCTTGAACGGGGACACTGAAGCTTTCTTT	CASSLNGDTEAFF
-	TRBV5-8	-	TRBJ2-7	TGTGCCAGCAGACTAGGGGGTGCCTACGAGCAGTACTTC	CASRLGGAYEQYF
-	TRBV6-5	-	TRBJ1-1	TGTGCCAGCAGTTACTCCCGGGCCACTAATGGTGAAGCTTTCTTT	CASSYSRATNGEAFF
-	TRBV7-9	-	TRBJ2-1	TGTGCCAGCAGCTTAGGGACTAACCCATACAATGAGCAGTTCTTC	CASSLGTNPYNEQFF
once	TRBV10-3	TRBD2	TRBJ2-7	TGTGCCATCAGTGATGGGACTAGCGGGATTCACGAGCAGTACTTC	CAISDGTSGIHEQYF
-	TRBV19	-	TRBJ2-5	TGTGCCAGTAGTATAGGGAGGGGGGCCCAAGAGACCCAGTACTTC	CASSIGRGAQETQYF
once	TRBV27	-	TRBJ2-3	TGTGCCAGCAGACCCCTCTCCCTAGCAGATACGCAGTATTTT	CASRPLSLADTQYF
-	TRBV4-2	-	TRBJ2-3	TGTGCCAGCAGCCAAGATTGGGCTAGCGGCACAGATACGCAGTATTTT	CASSQDWASGTDTQYF
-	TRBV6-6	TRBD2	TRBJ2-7	TGTGCCAGCAGTCCCACCACAGCGGGATACTACGAGCAGTACTTC	CASSPTTAGYYEQYF
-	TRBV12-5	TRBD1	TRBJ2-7	TGTGCTAGTGGTTTGGAGGGGGACAGTAGGACCTACGAGCAGTACTTC	CASGLEGDSRTYEQYF
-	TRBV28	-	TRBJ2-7	TGTGCCAGCAGGCCCGCCCTCCTCTACGAGCAGTACTTC	CASRPALLYEQYF
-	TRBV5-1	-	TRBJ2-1	TGCGCCAGCAGCTCGTACGACTCCTCCCCCTACAATGAGCAGTTCTTC	CASSSYDSSPYNEQFF
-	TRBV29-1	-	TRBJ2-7	TGCAGCACATTGAGACAGGATACCTACGAGCAGTACTTC	CSTLRQDTYEQYF
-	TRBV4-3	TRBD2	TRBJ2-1	TGCGCCAGCAGCCAGGGTTGGACTAGCGGGGACAATGAGCAGTTCTTC	CASSQGWTSGDNEQFF
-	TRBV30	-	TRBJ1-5	TGTGCCTGGAGTGTCGGCTATAGCAATCAGCCCCAGCATTTT	CAWSVGYSNQPQHF
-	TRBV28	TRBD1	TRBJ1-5	TGTGCCAGCAGACTAACAGGGGTGGCTCAGCCCCAGCATTTT	CASRLTGVAQPQHF
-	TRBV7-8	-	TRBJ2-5	TGTGCCAGCAGCCCCCGGGGACAACAAGAGACCCAGTACTTC	CASSPRGQQETQYF
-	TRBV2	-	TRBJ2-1	TGTGCCAGCAGAGTAGAGACTCCTGTCCCTTACAATGAGCAGTTCTTC	CASRVETPVPYNEQFF
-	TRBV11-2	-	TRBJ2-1	TGTGCCAGCAGCTTATGGCCCTACAATGAGCAGTTCTTC	CASSLWPYNEQFF
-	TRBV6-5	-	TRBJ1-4	TGTGCCAGCAGTTACAGAGCAACTAATGAAAAACTGTTTTTT	CASSYRATNEKLFF
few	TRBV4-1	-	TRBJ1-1	TGCGCCAGCAGCCCCAGAGAGAAGGACAGTGAAGCTTTCTTT	CASSPREKDSEAFF
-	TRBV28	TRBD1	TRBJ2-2	TGTGCCAGCAGTTCGACAGGGCTCACCGGGGAGCTGTTTTTT	CASSSTGLTGELFF
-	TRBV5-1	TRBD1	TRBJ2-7	TGCGCCAGCAGCTGGGGGACAGGGAATCGGGAGCAGTACTTC	CASSWGTGNREQYF
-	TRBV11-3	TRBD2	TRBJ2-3	TGTGCCGGCAGCTTGGACGGGAGGGCTACAGATACGCAGTATTTT	CAGSLDGRATDTQYF
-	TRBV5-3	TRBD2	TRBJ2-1	TGTGCCAGAAGCCCATTGTGCGGGAGCTACAATGAGCAGTTCTTC	CARSPLCGSYNEQFF
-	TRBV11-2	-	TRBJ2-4	TGTGCCAGCAGCTCGGGACCGGATCACGTAAACATTCAGTACTTC	CASSSGPDHVNIQYF
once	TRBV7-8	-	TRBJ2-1	TGTGCCAGCAGCTTAGTGTCACACAATGAGCAGTTCTTC	CASSLVSHNEQFF
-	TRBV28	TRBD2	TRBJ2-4	TGTGCCAGCAGTTTTCATCACATATCTAGCGGGACTTACATTCAGTACTTC	CASSFHHISSGTYIQYF